A selection of T cell receptor beta chains follows, all from one sample in a study of blood T cell repertoires in COVID-19. Sequenced by immunoSEQ multiplex PCR; TCRdb stores in-frame clones only, minus some. The table lists about 220,000 clones, about four fifths of them singletons. The specimen was peripheral blood. The source of these receptors is an elderly woman with acute or convalescent COVID-19. The CDR3 runs from the conserved cysteine through the conserved F or W. Each record gives: D gene, V gene, CDR3 length, clone size, J gene, CDR3 DNA, CDR3 protein. D genes are given only for firm matches. Clone sizes are given selectively: once, few, many, or a class where the clone is expanded.

TRBD1	TRBV9	13	.	TRBJ2-3	TGTGCCAGCGGGGACAGGGGGGGAGATACGCAGTATTTT	CASGDRGGDTQYF
.	TRBV2	14	.	TRBJ1-2	TGTGCCAGCAGTGGGCGGGGGCAGAACTATGGCTACACCTTC	CASSGRGQNYGYTF
.	TRBV29-1	13	.	TRBJ1-1	TGCAGCTCTGTAAGGCGGGGAAGGACTGAAGCTTTCTTT	CSSVRRGRTEAFF
.	TRBV11-3	15	few	TRBJ1-2	TGTGCCAGCAGCTTAGGGCAGGGGCGCTCCTATGGCTACACCTTC	CASSLGQGRSYGYTF
TRBD1	TRBV2	14	.	TRBJ2-7	TGTGCCAGCAGAGCCACCCGGGACAGGGGCGAGCAGTACTTC	CASRATRDRGEQYF
TRBD1	TRBV9	16	.	TRBJ2-6	TGTGCCAGCAGCGCTACAACAGGGGCTGGGGCCAACGTCCTGACTTTC	CASSATTGAGANVLTF
TRBD1	TRBV6-5	15	.	TRBJ1-2	TGTGCCAGCAGGAGGGGGCAGGGACGGAACTATGGCTACACCTTC	CASRRGQGRNYGYTF
TRBD1	TRBV30	14	.	TRBJ1-5	TGTGCCTGGAGTACCACAGGGGGCAATCAGCCCCAGCATTTT	CAWSTTGGNQPQHF
.	TRBV7-2	14	.	TRBJ1-2	TGTGCCAGCAGCCTGTCGGGGGTAGACTATGGCTACACCTTC	CASSLSGVDYGYTF
TRBD1	TRBV19	15	.	TRBJ1-3	TGTGCCAGTAGTACTCGGACAGGGAGGGTCAACACCATATATTTT	CASSTRTGRVNTIYF
.	TRBV18	16	.	TRBJ1-4	TGTGCCAGCTCAGCCGAAACAGGGACCTCTAATGAAAAACTGTTTTTT	CASSAETGTSNEKLFF
.	TRBV5-1	15	.	TRBJ1-5	TGCGCCAGCAGCCCGACGGGGGGGCACAATCAGCCCCAGCATTTT	CASSPTGGHNQPQHF
.	TRBV5-1	16	.	TRBJ2-7	TGCGCCAGCAGCCAGCATCGGACAGGGACTACCTACGAGCAGTACTTC	CASSQHRTGTTYEQYF
.	TRBV7-9	12	.	TRBJ2-3	TGTGCCAGCAGCCAAAGCACAGATACGCAGTATTTT	CASSQSTDTQYF
.	TRBV11-3	15	.	TRBJ1-1	TGTGCCAGCAGCTTCGTGTTAGTAGGGGTTACTGAAGCTTTCTTT	CASSFVLVGVTEAFF
TRBD1	TRBV9	15	.	TRBJ2-7	TGTGCCAGCAGCGCAGTGACAGGGGGGCCCTACGAGCAGTACTTC	CASSAVTGGPYEQYF
TRBD1	TRBV11-2	14	few	TRBJ1-1	TGTGCCAGCAGCCCGGACAGGGGGGGCACTGAAGCTTTCTTT	CASSPDRGGTEAFF
TRBD2	TRBV2	14	.	TRBJ2-5	TGTGCCAGCAGGAGGCGGGGGGACCAAGAGACCCAGTACTTC	CASRRRGDQETQYF
TRBD1	TRBV24-1	14	.	TRBJ2-7	TGTGCCACCAGTGATATCTCCTCGACAGGGGGGCAGTACTTC	CATSDISSTGGQYF
.	TRBV7-2	14	.	TRBJ2-7	TGTGCCAGCAGCTCCGCCCAGGGCCGCTACGAGCAGTACTTC	CASSSAQGRYEQYF
.	TRBV4-1	14	.	TRBJ2-1	TGCGCCAGCAGCCAAGGGAGGACTGTGACCGAGCAGTTCTTC	CASSQGRTVTEQFF
TRBD1	TRBV20-1	15	.	TRBJ1-2	TGCAGTGCTAGTCGAGGACAGGGGACTAGGGATGGCTACACCTTC	CSASRGQGTRDGYTF
TRBD1	TRBV7-2	14	once	TRBJ1-1	TGTGCCAGCAACCTCAGGGGGCTGAACACTGAAGCTTTCTTT	CASNLRGLNTEAFF
TRBD1	TRBV6-5	15	.	TRBJ1-1	TGTGCCAGCATCGGACAGGGGGCTCGGATTCAGGAAGCTTTCTTT	CASIGQGARIQEAFF
TRBD1	TRBV11-2	14	.	TRBJ1-1	TGTGCCAGCAGCCTGGGACAGGTCAACACTGAAGCTTTCTTT	CASSLGQVNTEAFF
.	TRBV18	14	.	TRBJ2-3	TGTGCCAGCTCACCACTAGGGGACACAGATACGCAGTATTTT	CASSPLGDTDTQYF
TRBD2	TRBV6-1	19	.	TRBJ2-4	TGTGCCAGCAGTGAAGGGTTGGAGGCTAGCGGGGGGTATCGAAACATTCAGTACTTC	CASSEGLEASGGYRNIQYF
.	TRBV19	14	.	TRBJ2-2	TGTGCCAGTAGTTGGAGGGTTGTCACCGGGGAGCTGTTTTTT	CASSWRVVTGELFF
TRBD2	TRBV5-4	15	.	TRBJ2-1	TGTGCCAGCAGCTTGAGTCTAGCGGGGGGGCACGGGCAGTTCTTC	CASSLSLAGGHGQFF
.	TRBV5-4	14	.	TRBJ1-6	TGTGCCAGCAGCTCCGGGAGAAGGGATTCACCCCTCCACTTT	CASSSGRRDSPLHF
TRBD2	TRBV7-9	17	.	TRBJ2-5	TGTGCCAGCAGCGAGACGCTAGCGGGGGGTAGGAGAGAGACCCAGTACTTC	CASSETLAGGRRETQYF
.	TRBV7-2	14	.	TRBJ2-5	TGTGCCAGCAGCTTAGCACAGGTCTCTCAGACCCAGTACTTC	CASSLAQVSQTQYF
TRBD1	TRBV7-7	14	.	TRBJ2-5	TGTGCTAGCAGCTCTACGACAGGGGGAGAGACCCAGTACTTC	CASSSTTGGETQYF
TRBD2	TRBV18	17	.	TRBJ2-6	TGTGCCAGCTCACTCGGAGCGGGGGGCTCTGGGGCCAACGTCCTGACTTTC	CASSLGAGGSGANVLTF
TRBD1	TRBV7-9	15	.	TRBJ1-2	TGTGCCAGCAGCCTTACCGGGACAGGGCGCTATGGCTACACCTTC	CASSLTGTGRYGYTF
.	TRBV7-9	13	.	TRBJ1-2	TGTGCCAGCAGGAGCGGGGGGGGCTATGGCTACACCTTC	CASRSGGGYGYTF
TRBD1	TRBV28	15	.	TRBJ2-1	TGTGCCAGCAGGTACACGGGACAGGGCTACAATGAGCAGTTCTTC	CASRYTGQGYNEQFF
.	TRBV7-2	16	.	TRBJ1-3	TGTGCCAGCAGCCCTTATACCCCAGCGACTGGAAACACCATATATTTT	CASSPYTPATGNTIYF
.	TRBV6-2/TRBV6-3	17	.	TRBJ1-5	TGTGCCAGCAGTTCGTCACTCGGACACTTGGGCAATCAGCCCCAGCATTTT	CASSSSLGHLGNQPQHF
.	TRBV11-2	13	.	TRBJ1-5	TGTGCCAGCAGCTTAGAACGTGGCCAGCCCCAGCATTTT	CASSLERGQPQHF
.	TRBV7-2	12	few	TRBJ1-5	TGTGCCAGCAGCCCGGGGGGTCAGCCCCAGCATTTT	CASSPGGQPQHF
.	TRBV19	13	.	TRBJ1-1	TGTGCCAGTTCACAACAAGGGAGGACTGAAGCTTTCTTT	CASSQQGRTEAFF
TRBD1	TRBV19	15	.	TRBJ1-2	TGTGCCAGTAGCTCCCGGACAGGGGCTCACTATGGCTACACCTTC	CASSSRTGAHYGYTF
.	TRBV4-1	13	.	TRBJ1-1	TGCGCCAGCATGAATTTACAGAACACTGAAGCTTTCTTT	CASMNLQNTEAFF
TRBD1	TRBV6-1	13	.	TRBJ2-3	TGTGCCAGCCGACAGGGAGGCACAGATACGCAGTATTTT	CASRQGGTDTQYF
.	TRBV7-9	12	.	TRBJ1-6	TGTGCCAGCAGCTTAGAAGAGTCACCCCTCCACTTT	CASSLEESPLHF
.	TRBV9	14	.	TRBJ1-5	TGTGCCAGCAGCGTAGAGGGGGGCAATCAGCCCCAGCATTTT	CASSVEGGNQPQHF
.	TRBV11-3	14	.	TRBJ1-1	TGTGCCAGCAGCTTAGAAGCGGTTTCGCCTGAAGCTTTCTTT	CASSLEAVSPEAFF
.	TRBV5-1	13	.	TRBJ2-1	TGCGCCAGCAGCTTGCCGCCTACGGGGGAGCAGTTCTTC	CASSLPPTGEQFF
TRBD1	TRBV9	16	.	TRBJ2-1	TGTGCCAGCAGTCGAGCAGGGGACAGGGGTGGGATTGAGCAGTTCTTC	CASSRAGDRGGIEQFF
TRBD1	TRBV27	14	.	TRBJ2-7	TGTGCCAGCAGTTACAGGGGGAGCTCCTACGAGCAGTACTTC	CASSYRGSSYEQYF
.	TRBV3-1/TRBV3-2	15	.	TRBJ2-2	TGTGCCAGCAGCCAAAGCCGGGGGAACACCGGGGAGCTGTTTTTT	CASSQSRGNTGELFF
TRBD1	TRBV28	14	.	TRBJ2-5	TGTGCCAGCAGAGTAGACAGGGTGGGGGAGACCCAGTACTTC	CASRVDRVGETQYF